A single T cell receptor beta chain is shown here with its context. Its target is not known. Unmatched junction bases numbered 8, after V lost 4 bases and J lost 7 bases. This CDR3 spans 14 amino acids. The germline gives CDR1 SQVTM, CDR2 ANQGSEA. Repertoires were generated with immunoSEQ multiplex PCR, while TCRdb's copy carries only in-frame clones and drops some. The sample shows some 110,000 clones, about 90% of them seen only once. The entry originates in a study of T cell responses to AZD1222 COVID-19 vaccine. The study's findings and limits: Spike-specific TCRs gained breadth and depth after people received two AZD1222 doses. Donor demographics were predominantly white British with a female majority; clonal diversity may be underestimated. Recipients of AZD1222 seropositive at baseline numbered only 5 to 7. There were repertoire samples only from the period after the peak T cell response.

V is TRBV29-1 and J is TRBJ2-1; TRBD2 aligns across 9 bases. The sequences come from peripheral blood, collected on day 0 of AZD1222 vaccination. The receptor was isolated from an adult in good health. The CDR3 is CSVGLAETINEQFF. The DNA of the CDR3 is TGCAGCGTTGGACTAGCGGAAACAATAAATGAGCAGTTCTTC.